A selection of T cell receptor beta chains follows, all from one sample in a study of long-term antiretroviral therapy in people with HIV. Assay used: immunoSEQ multiplex PCR; TCRdb lists only in-frame clones, some missing. The table shows 23,000 or so clones, with around 77% occurring only once. The sequencing used unsorted PBMCs, collected 2.1 years after starting antiretroviral therapy. The source of these receptors is a man younger than 40 with HIV. The CDR3 runs from the conserved cysteine through the conserved F or W. D genes are given only for firm matches. Clone size is shown for a subset of rows, as once, few, many or a class of expanded clone.

j_call: TRBJ2-7
v_call: TRBV5-1
d_call: NA
clone_size: NA
cdr3_nt: TGCGCCAGCAGCTTGGCTACAGGTAACATTAGGTACGAGCAGTACTTC
cdr3_aa: CASSLATGNIRYEQYF

j_call: TRBJ1-1
v_call: TRBV28
d_call: NA
clone_size: NA
cdr3_nt: TGTGCCAGCAGTCCCCCCGGGACAGAAGCTTTCTTT
cdr3_aa: CASSPPGTEAFF

j_call: TRBJ2-7
v_call: TRBV9
d_call: NA
clone_size: NA
cdr3_nt: TGTGCCAGCAGCGTAGCGTGGACAGACTCCTACGAGCAGTACTTC
cdr3_aa: CASSVAWTDSYEQYF

j_call: TRBJ1-1
v_call: TRBV6-1
d_call: TRBD1
clone_size: NA
cdr3_nt: TGTGCCAGCGGCATAGTAGGACAGGGGACTGAAGCTTTCTTT
cdr3_aa: CASGIVGQGTEAFF

j_call: TRBJ1-1
v_call: TRBV10-3
d_call: TRBD1
clone_size: few
cdr3_nt: TGTGCCACATCCAGGCTGGACAGGGAGGTCACTGAAGCTTTCTTT
cdr3_aa: CATSRLDREVTEAFF

j_call: TRBJ2-2
v_call: TRBV10-2
d_call: NA
clone_size: NA
cdr3_nt: TGCGCCAGCAGTGAGTCGGACCCGGGGTTCACCGGGGAGCTGTTTTTT
cdr3_aa: CASSESDPGFTGELFF

j_call: TRBJ2-1
v_call: TRBV4-2
d_call: TRBD2
clone_size: NA
cdr3_nt: TGTGCCAGCAGCCAAGACGGGACTAGCGGGGGCCTTGAGCAGTTCTTC
cdr3_aa: CASSQDGTSGGLEQFF

j_call: TRBJ1-2
v_call: TRBV5-1
d_call: NA
clone_size: NA
cdr3_nt: TGCGCCAGCAGCTTGGAAGCGGATCCATACTATGGCTACACCTTC
cdr3_aa: CASSLEADPYYGYTF

j_call: TRBJ1-6
v_call: TRBV7-3
d_call: NA
clone_size: few
cdr3_nt: TGTGCCAGCAGCTTATGGTGGGATTCACCCCTCCACTTT
cdr3_aa: CASSLWWDSPLHF

j_call: TRBJ2-7
v_call: TRBV19
d_call: TRBD1
clone_size: NA
cdr3_nt: TGTGCCAGTAGTTTGACCGGGACAGGGGGCGAGCAGTACTTC
cdr3_aa: CASSLTGTGGEQYF

j_call: TRBJ1-3
v_call: TRBV6-1
d_call: NA
clone_size: NA
cdr3_nt: TGTGCCAGCCGGCCGGAGGTTGGAAACACCATATATTTT
cdr3_aa: CASRPEVGNTIYF

j_call: TRBJ2-7
v_call: TRBV19
d_call: TRBD1
clone_size: few
cdr3_nt: TGTGCCAGTAGTAGACGACAGGGTGTAGCGTACGAGCAGTACTTC
cdr3_aa: CASSRRQGVAYEQYF

j_call: TRBJ2-5
v_call: TRBV9
d_call: NA
clone_size: NA
cdr3_nt: TGTGCCAGCAGCCCCCGAATCGGGCCGGCGGGAGAGACCCAGTACTTC
cdr3_aa: CASSPRIGPAGETQYF

j_call: TRBJ2-3
v_call: TRBV11-2
d_call: NA
clone_size: once
cdr3_nt: TGTGCCAGCAGCCCGAGTCTTTTAACGCAGTATTTT
cdr3_aa: CASSPSLLTQYF

j_call: TRBJ1-2
v_call: TRBV28
d_call: TRBD1
clone_size: once
cdr3_nt: TGTGCCAGCAGTTTCGGGGACAGAATACCAAACTATGGCTACACCTTC
cdr3_aa: CASSFGDRIPNYGYTF

j_call: TRBJ2-1
v_call: TRBV7-6
d_call: NA
clone_size: NA
cdr3_nt: TGTGCCAGCAGCCAAGGCTATGATCAGTTCTTC
cdr3_aa: CASSQGYDQFF

j_call: TRBJ2-2
v_call: TRBV7-8
d_call: TRBD2
clone_size: NA
cdr3_nt: TGTGCCAGCAGCTCCTACCTAGCGGGTATTAACACCGGGGAGCTGTTTTTT
cdr3_aa: CASSSYLAGINTGELFF

j_call: TRBJ2-7
v_call: TRBV7-9
d_call: TRBD2
clone_size: NA
cdr3_nt: TGTGCCAGCAGCTTCCCGGGACTAGCGGGAGTGGAGCAGTACTTC
cdr3_aa: CASSFPGLAGVEQYF

j_call: TRBJ2-3
v_call: TRBV30
d_call: NA
clone_size: once
cdr3_nt: TGTGCCTGGAGCGGGACTAGCACAGATACGCAGTATTTT
cdr3_aa: CAWSGTSTDTQYF

j_call: TRBJ2-7
v_call: TRBV5-8
d_call: NA
clone_size: NA
cdr3_nt: TGTGCCAGCTTCGGGGGGCCGCGCACTGCGGGGGACTACGAGCAGTACTTC
cdr3_aa: CASFGGPRTAGDYEQYF

j_call: TRBJ1-4
v_call: TRBV14
d_call: NA
clone_size: NA
cdr3_nt: TGTGCCAGCAGCCAAGGCCGGTTTGAAAAACTGTTTTTT
cdr3_aa: CASSQGRFEKLFF

j_call: TRBJ2-4
v_call: TRBV5-1
d_call: TRBD1
clone_size: NA
cdr3_nt: TGCGCCAGCAGCATCGGGACAGTTGGGAACATTCAGTACTTC
cdr3_aa: CASSIGTVGNIQYF

j_call: TRBJ2-3
v_call: TRBV5-1
d_call: NA
clone_size: NA
cdr3_nt: TGCGCCAGCAGCGCGGGACGGGACTCCCCTCCAAGAGATACGCAGTATTTT
cdr3_aa: CASSAGRDSPPRDTQYF

j_call: TRBJ2-1
v_call: TRBV6-7
d_call: NA
clone_size: NA
cdr3_nt: TGTGCCAGCAGTTACGTGAAGGAAGAGAACTACAATGAGCAGTTCTTC
cdr3_aa: CASSYVKEENYNEQFF

j_call: TRBJ2-1
v_call: TRBV15
d_call: NA
clone_size: NA
cdr3_nt: TGTGCCGCACGTGGGCCCGAGAGCTCCTACAATGAGCAGTTCTTC
cdr3_aa: CAARGPESSYNEQFF

j_call: TRBJ2-5
v_call: TRBV19
d_call: NA
clone_size: NA
cdr3_nt: TGTGCCAGTAGCAGGAGGTGGGAGACCCAGTACTTC
cdr3_aa: CASSRRWETQYF

j_call: TRBJ1-1
v_call: TRBV2
d_call: NA
clone_size: NA
cdr3_nt: TGTGCCAGCTCTGCTCAGGTGAACACTGAAGCTTTCTTT
cdr3_aa: CASSAQVNTEAFF

j_call: TRBJ2-7
v_call: TRBV28
d_call: NA
clone_size: NA
cdr3_nt: TGTGCCACAAGGTCCCGGGACGCCTCCTACGAGCAGTACTTC
cdr3_aa: CATRSRDASYEQYF

j_call: TRBJ2-3
v_call: TRBV5-1
d_call: NA
clone_size: once
cdr3_nt: TGCGCCAGCAGCTTGGGGGACAGCACAGATACGCAGTATTTT
cdr3_aa: CASSLGDSTDTQYF